A single T cell receptor (beta chain) is shown here with its context. As yet, its antigen is unknown. The protocol was immunoSEQ multiplex PCR, while the TCRdb copy is restricted to in-frame clones and leaves out a portion. Of roughly 15,000 clones in the sample, roughly 63% were seen once. V was shortened by 0 bases and J by 4 bases, with 16 bases between the two germline ends. The CDR3 spans 17 residues. In germline, CDR1 is LGHNA, CDR2 YNFKEQ. Relapses following autologous stem cell transplantation were seen in all patients, with brentuximab vedotin exposure varying. The source of the sample is a study of PD-1 blockade in classical Hodgkin lymphoma. The study's findings and limits: Relapsed/refractory patients reportedly had lower baseline diversity than newly diagnosed patients.

The sample here was peripheral blood mononuclear cells (PBMCs), taken before the second cycle of nivolumab. This sequence originates from a human donor with classical Hodgkin lymphoma. The chain links TRBV4-2 to TRBJ1-3; TRBD1 might be the D (5 bases). CDR3 nucleotides: TGTGCCAGCAGCCAAGAGGCGGGGGTGGGTCTAGGAAACACCATATATTTT. It translates to CASSQEAGVGLGNTIYF.